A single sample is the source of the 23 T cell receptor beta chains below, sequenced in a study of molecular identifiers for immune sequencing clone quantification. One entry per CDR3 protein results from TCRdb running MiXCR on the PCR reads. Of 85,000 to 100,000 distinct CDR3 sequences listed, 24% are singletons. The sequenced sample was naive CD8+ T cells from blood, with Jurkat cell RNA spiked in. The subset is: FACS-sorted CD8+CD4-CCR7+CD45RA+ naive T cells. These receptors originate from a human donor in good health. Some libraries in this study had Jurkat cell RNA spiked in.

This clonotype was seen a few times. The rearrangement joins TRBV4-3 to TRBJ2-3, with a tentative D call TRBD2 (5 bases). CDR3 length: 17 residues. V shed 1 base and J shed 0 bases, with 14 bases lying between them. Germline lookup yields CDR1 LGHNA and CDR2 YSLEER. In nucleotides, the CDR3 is TGCGCCAGCAGCCAAGTCGGTGTAGCGACAAGCACAGATACGCAGTATTTT. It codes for CASSQVGVATSTDTQYF.

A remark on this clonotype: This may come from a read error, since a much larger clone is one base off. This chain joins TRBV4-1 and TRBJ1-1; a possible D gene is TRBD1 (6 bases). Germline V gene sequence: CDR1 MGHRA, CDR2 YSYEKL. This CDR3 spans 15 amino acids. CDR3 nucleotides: TGCGCCAGCAGCCAAGACGGGGGGCCGAACGCTGAAGCTTTCTTT. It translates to CASSQDGGPNAEAFF.

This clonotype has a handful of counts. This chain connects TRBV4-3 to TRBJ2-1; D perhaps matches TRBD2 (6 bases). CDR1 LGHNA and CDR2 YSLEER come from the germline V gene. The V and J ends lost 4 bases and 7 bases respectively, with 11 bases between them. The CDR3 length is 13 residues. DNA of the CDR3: TGCGCCAGCAGCCGGGGACTTTTAAATGAGCAGTTCTTC. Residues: CASSRGLLNEQFF.

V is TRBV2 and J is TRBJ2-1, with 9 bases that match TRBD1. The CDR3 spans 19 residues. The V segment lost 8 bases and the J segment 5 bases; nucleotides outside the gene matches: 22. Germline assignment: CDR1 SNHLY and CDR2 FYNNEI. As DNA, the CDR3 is TGTGCCAGCCGACCCGCACCGGGACAGGGAAGGGAACCTGACAATGAGCAGTTCTTC. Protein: CASRPAPGQGREPDNEQFF.

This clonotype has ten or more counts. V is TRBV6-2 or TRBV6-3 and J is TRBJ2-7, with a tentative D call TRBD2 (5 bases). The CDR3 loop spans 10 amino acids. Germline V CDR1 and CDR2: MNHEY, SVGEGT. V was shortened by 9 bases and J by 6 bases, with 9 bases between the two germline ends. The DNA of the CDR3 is TGTGCCAGTGGAGGCCTCGAGCAGTACTTC. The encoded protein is CASGGLEQYF.

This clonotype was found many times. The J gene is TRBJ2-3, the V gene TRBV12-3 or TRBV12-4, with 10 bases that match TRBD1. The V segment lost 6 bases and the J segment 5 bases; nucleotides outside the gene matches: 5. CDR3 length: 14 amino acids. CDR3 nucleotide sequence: TGTGCCAGCAGCGGACAGGGGGTCGTAGATACGCAGTATTTT. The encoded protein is CASSGQGVVDTQYF.

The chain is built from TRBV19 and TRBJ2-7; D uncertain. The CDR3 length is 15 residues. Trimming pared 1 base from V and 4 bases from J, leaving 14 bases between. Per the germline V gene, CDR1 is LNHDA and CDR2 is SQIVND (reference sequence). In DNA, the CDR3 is TGTGCCAGTAGTATAGTGCCGTCGGGCGCGTACGAGCAGTACTTC. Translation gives CASSIVPSGAYEQYF.

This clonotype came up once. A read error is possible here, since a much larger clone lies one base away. Written as DNA, the CDR3 is TGTGCCAGCACGACAGAGAGTTTTGATGGCTACACCTTC. Residues: CASTTESFDGYTF. The chain employs TRBV5-3 and TRBJ1-2, with D tentatively TRBD1 (5 bases). TRBV5-3 is flagged as an ORF with uncertain function. This CDR3 spans 13 amino acids. Trimming left V 8 bases short and J 6 bases short, with 17 bases between.

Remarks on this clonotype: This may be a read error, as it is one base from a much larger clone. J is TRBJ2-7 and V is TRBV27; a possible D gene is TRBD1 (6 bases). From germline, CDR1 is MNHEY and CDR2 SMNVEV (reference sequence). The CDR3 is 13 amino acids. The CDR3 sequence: CVSSWAMDSEQYF. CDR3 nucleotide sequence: TGTGTCAGCAGCTGGGCTATGGACAGCGAGCAGTACTTC.

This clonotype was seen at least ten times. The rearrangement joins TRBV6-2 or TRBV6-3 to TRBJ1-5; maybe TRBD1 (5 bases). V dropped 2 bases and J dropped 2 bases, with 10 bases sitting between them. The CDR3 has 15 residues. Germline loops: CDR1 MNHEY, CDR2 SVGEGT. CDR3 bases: TGTGCCAGCAGTTACAGGGGAATGGGCAATCAGCCCCAGCATTTT. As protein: CASSYRGMGNQPQHF.

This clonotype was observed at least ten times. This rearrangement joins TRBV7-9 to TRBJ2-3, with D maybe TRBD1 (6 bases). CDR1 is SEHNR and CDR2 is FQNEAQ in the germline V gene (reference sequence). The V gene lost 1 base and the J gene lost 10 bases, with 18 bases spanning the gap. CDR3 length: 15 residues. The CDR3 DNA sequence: TGTGCCAGCAGCTTAGGTGGTACAGGGAGCTTTCCGCAGTATTTT. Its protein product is CASSLGGTGSFPQYF.

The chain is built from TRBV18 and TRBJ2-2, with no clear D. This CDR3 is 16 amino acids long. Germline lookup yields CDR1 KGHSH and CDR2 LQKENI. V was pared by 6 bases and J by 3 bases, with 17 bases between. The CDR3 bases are TGTGCCAGCTCCCAACGGTGGGAAGGATACACCGGGGAGCTGTTTTTT. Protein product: CASSQRWEGYTGELFF.

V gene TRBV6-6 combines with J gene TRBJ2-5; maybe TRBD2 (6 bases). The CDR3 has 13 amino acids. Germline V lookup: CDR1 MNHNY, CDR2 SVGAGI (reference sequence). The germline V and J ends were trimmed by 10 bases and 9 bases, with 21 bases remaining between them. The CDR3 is CATAGRRGESQYF. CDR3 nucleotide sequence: TGTGCCACCGCGGGGCGGCGGGGCGAGTCCCAGTACTTC.

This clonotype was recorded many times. The CDR3: CASSQDWQGGNQPQHF. CDR3 nucleotides: TGCGCCAGCAGCCAAGATTGGCAGGGAGGCAATCAGCCCCAGCATTTT. The chain uses TRBV4-3 and TRBJ1-5; tentative D call: TRBD1 (5 bases). The CDR3 length is 16 residues. The germline V gene encodes CDR1 LGHNA and CDR2 YSLEER. V gave up 0 bases and J gave up 2 bases, with 11 bases separating them.

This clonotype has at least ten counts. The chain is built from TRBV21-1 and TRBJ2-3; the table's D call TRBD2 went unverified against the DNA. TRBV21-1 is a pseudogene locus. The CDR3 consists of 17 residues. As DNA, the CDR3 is TGTGCCAGCAGCCGACGACTAGCGGGGGGGCCTATAGATACGCAGTATTTT. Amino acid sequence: CASSRRLAGGPIDTQYF.

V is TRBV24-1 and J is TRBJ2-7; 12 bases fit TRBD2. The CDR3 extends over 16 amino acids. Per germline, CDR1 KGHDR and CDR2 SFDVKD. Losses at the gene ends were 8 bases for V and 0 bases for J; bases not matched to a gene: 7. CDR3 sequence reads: CATTGLAGESSYEQYF. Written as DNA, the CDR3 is TGTGCCACCACGGGACTAGCGGGCGAAAGCTCCTACGAGCAGTACTTC.

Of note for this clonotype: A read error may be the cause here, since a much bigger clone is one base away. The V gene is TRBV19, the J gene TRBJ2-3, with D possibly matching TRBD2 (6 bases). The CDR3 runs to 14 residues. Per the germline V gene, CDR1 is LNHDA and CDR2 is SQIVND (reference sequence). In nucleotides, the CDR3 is TGTGCCAGTAGGAGAGAGGGAGGCACAGGTACGCAGTATTTT. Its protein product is CASRREGGTGTQYF.

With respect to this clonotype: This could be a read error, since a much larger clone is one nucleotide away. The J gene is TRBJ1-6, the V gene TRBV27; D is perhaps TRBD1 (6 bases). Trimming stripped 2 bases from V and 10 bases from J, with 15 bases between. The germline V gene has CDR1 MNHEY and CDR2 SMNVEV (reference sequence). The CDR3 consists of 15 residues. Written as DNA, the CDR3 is TGTGCCAGCAGTTTAGCCCTCAGGGGTATCTCACCCCTCCACTTT. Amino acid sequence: CASSLALRGISPLHF.

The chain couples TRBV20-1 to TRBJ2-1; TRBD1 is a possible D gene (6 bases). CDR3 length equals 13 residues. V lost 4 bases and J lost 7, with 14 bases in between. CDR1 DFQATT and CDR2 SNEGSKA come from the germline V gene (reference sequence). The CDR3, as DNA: TGCAGTGCTAACCCCCGGGACATAAATGAGCAGTTCTTC. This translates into CSANPRDINEQFF.

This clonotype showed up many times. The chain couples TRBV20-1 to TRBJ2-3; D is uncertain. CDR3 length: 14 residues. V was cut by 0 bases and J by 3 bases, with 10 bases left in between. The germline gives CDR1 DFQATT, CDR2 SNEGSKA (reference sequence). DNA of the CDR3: TGCAGTGCTAGAGATTTCGCAGGAACAGATACGCAGTATTTT. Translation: CSARDFAGTDTQYF.

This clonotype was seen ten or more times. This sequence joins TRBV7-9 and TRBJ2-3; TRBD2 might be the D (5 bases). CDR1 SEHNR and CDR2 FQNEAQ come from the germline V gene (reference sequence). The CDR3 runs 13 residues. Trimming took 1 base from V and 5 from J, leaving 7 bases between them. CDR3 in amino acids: CASSLVAGDTQYF. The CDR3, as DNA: TGTGCCAGCAGCTTAGTGGCGGGAGATACGCAGTATTTT.

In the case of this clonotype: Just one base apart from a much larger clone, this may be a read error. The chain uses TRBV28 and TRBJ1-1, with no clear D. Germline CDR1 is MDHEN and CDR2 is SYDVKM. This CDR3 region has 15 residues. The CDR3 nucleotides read TGTGCCAGCACCCTCCCCCGGGAAGAAGGCACTGAAGCTCTCTTT. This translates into CASTLPREEGTEALF.

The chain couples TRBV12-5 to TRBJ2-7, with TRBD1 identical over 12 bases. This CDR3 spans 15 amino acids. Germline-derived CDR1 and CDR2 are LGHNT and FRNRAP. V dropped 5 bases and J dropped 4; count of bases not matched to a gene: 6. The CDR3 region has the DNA TGTGCTAGTGGTGCGGGACAGGGGGCGGGATACGAGCAGTACTTC. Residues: CASGAGQGAGYEQYF. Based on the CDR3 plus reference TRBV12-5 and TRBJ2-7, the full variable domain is DARVTQTPRHKVTEMGQEVTMRCQPILGHNTVFWYRQTMMQGLELLAYFRNRAPLDDSGMPKDRFSAEMPDATLATLKIQPSEPRDSAVYFCASGAGQGAGYEQYFGPGTRLTVT.